Detailed here is one T cell receptor beta chain. What it recognizes is unknown. Trimming removed 1 base from V and 0 bases from J; junction bases left unmatched: 5. This CDR3 contains 16 residues. In germline, CDR1 is DFQATT, CDR2 SNEGSKA (reference sequence). A second PCR of 7 to 11 cycles used a sample-barcoded 5' primer and a J-beta primer mix. A template-switch adaptor that had 12 random nucleotides put a tag on each cDNA molecule. TCRdb processed the 5' RACE reads anew with MiXCR; each CDR3 protein has one entry. The sample has 850,000 to 1,100,000 distinct CDR3 sequences, more than 30% seen once. These data come from a study of blood T cells in healthy people across ages. Whole-study findings and limits: Naive T cell percentage strongly correlated with TCR beta diversity. Because donor CMV status was unknown, expanded clonotype changes were possibly confounded.

This chain links TRBV20-1 with TRBJ2-3, with 9 bases that match TRBD2. Material: blood. The sequence was obtained from a man aged 18 to 35 in good health. The CDR3 DNA follows: TGCAGTGCTAGAGCCGCGACTAGCGGAAGCACAGATACGCAGTATTTT. The encoded protein is CSARAATSGSTDTQYF.